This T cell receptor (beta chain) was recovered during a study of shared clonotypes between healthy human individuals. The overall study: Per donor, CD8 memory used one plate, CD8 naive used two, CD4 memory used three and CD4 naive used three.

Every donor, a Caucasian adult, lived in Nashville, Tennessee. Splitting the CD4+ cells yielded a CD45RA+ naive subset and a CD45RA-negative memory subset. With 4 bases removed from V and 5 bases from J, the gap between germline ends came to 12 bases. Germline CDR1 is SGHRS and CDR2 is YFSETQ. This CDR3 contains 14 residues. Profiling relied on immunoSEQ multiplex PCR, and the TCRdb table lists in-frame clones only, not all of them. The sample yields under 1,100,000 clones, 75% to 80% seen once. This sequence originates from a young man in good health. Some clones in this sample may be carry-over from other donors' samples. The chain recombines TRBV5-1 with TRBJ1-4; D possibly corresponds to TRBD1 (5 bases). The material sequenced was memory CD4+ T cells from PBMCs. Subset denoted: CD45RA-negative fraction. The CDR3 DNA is TGCGCCAGCAGCCCGACAGTTGGAAATGAAAAACTGTTTTTT. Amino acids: CASSPTVGNEKLFF.